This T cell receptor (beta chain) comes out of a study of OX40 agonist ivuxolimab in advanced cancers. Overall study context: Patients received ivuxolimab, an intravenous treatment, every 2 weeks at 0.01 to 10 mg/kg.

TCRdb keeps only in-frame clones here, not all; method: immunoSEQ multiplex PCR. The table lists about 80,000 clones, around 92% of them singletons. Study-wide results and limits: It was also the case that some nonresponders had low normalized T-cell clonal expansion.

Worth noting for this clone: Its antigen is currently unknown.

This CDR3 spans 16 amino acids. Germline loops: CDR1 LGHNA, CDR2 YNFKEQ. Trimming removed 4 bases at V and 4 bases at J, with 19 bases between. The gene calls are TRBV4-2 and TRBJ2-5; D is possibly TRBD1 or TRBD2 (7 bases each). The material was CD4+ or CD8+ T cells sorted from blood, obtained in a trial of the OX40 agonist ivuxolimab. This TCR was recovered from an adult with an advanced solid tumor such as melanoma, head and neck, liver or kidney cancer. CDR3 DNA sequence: TGTGCCAGCAGCCGCATCTTTCAGGGGGAGGGAGAGACCCAGTACTTC. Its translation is CASSRIFQGEGETQYF.